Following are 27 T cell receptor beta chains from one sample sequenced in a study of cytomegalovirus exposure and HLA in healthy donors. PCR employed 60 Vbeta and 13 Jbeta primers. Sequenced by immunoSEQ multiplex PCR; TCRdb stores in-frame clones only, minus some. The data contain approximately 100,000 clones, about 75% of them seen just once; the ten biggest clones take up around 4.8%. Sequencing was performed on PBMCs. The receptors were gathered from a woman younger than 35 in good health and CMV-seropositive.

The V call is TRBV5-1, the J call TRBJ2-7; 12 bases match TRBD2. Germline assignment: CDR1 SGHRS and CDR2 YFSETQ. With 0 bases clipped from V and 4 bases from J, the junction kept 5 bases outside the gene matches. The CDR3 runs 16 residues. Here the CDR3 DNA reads TGCGCCAGCAGCTTGGAACTAGCGGGAGGTTTTTACGAGCAGTACTTC. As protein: CASSLELAGGFYEQYF.

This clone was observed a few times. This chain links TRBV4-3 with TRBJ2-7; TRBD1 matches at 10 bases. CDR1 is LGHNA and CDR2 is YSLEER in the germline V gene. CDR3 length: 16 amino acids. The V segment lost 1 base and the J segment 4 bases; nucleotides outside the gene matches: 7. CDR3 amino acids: CASSQVGDRGRYEQYF. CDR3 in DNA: TGCGCCAGCAGCCAAGTAGGAGACAGGGGGCGGTACGAGCAGTACTTC.

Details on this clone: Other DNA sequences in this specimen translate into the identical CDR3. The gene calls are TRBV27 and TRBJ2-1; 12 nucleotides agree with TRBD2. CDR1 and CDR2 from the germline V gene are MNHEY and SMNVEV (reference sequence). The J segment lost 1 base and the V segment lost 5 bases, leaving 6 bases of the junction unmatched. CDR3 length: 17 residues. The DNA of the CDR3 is TGTGCCAGCAGTGCGGGACTAGCGGGCCTTTCCTACAATGAGCAGTTCTTC. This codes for CASSAGLAGLSYNEQFF.

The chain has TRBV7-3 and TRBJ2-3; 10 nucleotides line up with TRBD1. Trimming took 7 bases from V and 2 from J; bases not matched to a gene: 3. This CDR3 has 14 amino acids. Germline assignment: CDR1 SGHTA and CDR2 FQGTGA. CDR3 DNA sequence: TGTGCCAGCACGACAGGGGGCATCACAGATACGCAGTATTTT. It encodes CASTTGGITDTQYF. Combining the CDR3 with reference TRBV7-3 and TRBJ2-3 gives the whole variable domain GAGVSQTPSNKVTEKGKYVELRCDPISGHTALYWYRQSLGQGPEFLIYFQGTGAADDSGLPNDRFFAVRPEGSVSTLKIQRTERGDSAVYLCASTTGGITDTQYFGPGTRLTVL.

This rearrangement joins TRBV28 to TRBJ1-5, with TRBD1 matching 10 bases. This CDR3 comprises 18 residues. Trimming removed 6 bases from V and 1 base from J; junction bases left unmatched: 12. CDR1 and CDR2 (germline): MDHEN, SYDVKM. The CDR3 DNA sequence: TGTGCCAGCAGACCGGGACAGGGGTATCAAGCGAGCAATCAGCCCCAGCATTTT. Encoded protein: CASRPGQGYQASNQPQHF.

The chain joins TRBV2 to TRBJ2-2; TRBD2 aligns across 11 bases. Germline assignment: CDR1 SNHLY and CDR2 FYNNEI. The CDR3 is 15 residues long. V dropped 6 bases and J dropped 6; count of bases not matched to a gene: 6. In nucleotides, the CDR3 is TGTGCCAGCAGGGCCGGGACTAGCGGCGCCGGGGAGCTGTTTTTT. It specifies CASRAGTSGAGELFF.

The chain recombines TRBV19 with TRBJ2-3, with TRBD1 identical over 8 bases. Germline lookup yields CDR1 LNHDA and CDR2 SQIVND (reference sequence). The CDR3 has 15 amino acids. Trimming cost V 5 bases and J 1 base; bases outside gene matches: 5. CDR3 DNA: TGTGCCAGTAGTCCACAGGGGGGAGGCACAGATACGCAGTATTTT. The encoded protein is CASSPQGGGTDTQYF.

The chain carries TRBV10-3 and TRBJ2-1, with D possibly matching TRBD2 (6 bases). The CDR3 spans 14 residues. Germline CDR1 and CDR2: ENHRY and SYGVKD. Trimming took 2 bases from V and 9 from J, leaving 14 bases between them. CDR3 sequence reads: CAISEDGSRGEQFF. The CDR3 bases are TGTGCCATCAGTGAGGACGGGAGCCGGGGTGAGCAGTTCTTC.

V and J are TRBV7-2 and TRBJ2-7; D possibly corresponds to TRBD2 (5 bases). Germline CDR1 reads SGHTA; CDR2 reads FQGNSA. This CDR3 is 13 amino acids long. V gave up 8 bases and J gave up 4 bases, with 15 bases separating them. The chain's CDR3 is CASSGNGRYEQYF. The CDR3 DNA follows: TGTGCCAGCTCGGGGAACGGGCGGTACGAGCAGTACTTC.

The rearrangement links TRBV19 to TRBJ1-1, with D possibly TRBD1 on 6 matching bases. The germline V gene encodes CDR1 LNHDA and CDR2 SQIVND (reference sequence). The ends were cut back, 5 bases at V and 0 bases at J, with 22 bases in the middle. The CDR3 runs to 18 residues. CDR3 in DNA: TGTGCCAGTAGTCCATTAGGACAGCAAAGACACATGAACACTGAAGCTTTCTTT. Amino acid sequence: CASSPLGQQRHMNTEAFF.

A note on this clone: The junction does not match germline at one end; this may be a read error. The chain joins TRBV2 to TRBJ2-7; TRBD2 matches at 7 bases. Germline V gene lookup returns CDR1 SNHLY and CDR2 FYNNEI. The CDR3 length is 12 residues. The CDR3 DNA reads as TGTGCCAGCAGTGACTATACGACTAGCCAGAAATTC. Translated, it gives CASSDYTTSQKF.

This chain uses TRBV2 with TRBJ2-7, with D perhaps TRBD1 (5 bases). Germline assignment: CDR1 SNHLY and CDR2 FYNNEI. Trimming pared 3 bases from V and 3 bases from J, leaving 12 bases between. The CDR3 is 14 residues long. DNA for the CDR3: TGTGCCAGCAGTGATCTCCAGGGCCTCTACGAGCAGTACTTC. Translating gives CASSDLQGLYEQYF.

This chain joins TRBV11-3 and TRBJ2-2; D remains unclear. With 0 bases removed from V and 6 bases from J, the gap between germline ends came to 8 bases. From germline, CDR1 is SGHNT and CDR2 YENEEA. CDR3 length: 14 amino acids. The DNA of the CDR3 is TGTGCCAGCAGCTTAGAGGCAGTCTCCGGGGAGCTGTTTTTT. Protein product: CASSLEAVSGELFF.

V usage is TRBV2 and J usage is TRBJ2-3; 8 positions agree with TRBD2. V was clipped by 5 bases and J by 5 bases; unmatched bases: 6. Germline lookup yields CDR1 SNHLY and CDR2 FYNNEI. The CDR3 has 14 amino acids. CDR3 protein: CASSTSGPIDTQYF. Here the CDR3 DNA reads TGTGCCAGCAGTACTAGCGGACCCATAGATACGCAGTATTTT.

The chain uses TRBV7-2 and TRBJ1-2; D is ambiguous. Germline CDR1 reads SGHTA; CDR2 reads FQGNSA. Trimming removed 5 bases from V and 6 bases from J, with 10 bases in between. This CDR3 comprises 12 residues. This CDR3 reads CASSPTQDGYTF. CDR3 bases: TGTGCCAGCAGCCCGACGCAGGATGGCTACACCTTC.

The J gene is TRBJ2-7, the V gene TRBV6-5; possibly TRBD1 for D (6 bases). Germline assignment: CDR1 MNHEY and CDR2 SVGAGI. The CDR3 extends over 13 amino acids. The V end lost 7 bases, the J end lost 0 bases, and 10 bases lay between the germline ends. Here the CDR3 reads CASKKGHSYEQYF. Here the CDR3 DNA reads TGTGCCAGCAAGAAGGGACACTCCTACGAGCAGTACTTC.

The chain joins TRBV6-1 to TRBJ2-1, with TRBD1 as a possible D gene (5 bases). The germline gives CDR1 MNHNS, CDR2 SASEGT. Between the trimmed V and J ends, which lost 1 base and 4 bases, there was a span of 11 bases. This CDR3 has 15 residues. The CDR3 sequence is CASSEEGRVYNEQFF. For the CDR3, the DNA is TGTGCCAGCAGTGAAGAAGGCAGGGTGTACAATGAGCAGTTCTTC.

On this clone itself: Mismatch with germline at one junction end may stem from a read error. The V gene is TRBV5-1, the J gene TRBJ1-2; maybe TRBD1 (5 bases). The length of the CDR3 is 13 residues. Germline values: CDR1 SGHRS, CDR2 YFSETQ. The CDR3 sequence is CASSFSSGAGYTF. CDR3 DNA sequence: TGCGCCAGTAGCTTTTCATCTGGGGCCGGCTACACCTTC.

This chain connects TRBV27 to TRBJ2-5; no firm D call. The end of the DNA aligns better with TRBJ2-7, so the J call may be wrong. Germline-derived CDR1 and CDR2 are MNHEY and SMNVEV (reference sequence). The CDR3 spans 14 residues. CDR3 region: CASSLSTGSLEQYF. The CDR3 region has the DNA TGTGCCAGCAGTTTATCGACTGGGTCCCTCGAGCAGTACTTC.

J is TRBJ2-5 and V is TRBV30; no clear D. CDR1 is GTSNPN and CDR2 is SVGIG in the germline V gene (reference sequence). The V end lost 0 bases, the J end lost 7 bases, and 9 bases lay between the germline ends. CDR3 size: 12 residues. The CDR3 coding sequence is TGTGCCTGGAGTGTATCCGGTGGGACCCAGTACTTC. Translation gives CAWSVSGGTQYF.

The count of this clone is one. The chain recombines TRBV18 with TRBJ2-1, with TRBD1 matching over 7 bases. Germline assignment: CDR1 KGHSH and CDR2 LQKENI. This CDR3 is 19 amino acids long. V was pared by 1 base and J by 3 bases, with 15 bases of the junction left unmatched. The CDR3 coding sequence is TGTGCCAGCTCACCACGAAGAAACAGGGGCTCTTCTCGCTACAATGAGCAGTTCTTC. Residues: CASSPRRNRGSSRYNEQFF. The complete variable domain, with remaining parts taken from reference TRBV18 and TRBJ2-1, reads NAGVMQNPRHLVRRRGQEARLRCSPMKGHSHVYWYRQLPEEGLKFMVYLQKENIIDESGMPKERFSAEFPKEGPSILRIQQVVRGDSAAYFCASSPRRNRGSSRYNEQFFGPGTRLTVL.

The CDR3 region has the DNA TGTGCCAGCAGATTAGCGGGAGGGCCACGGAATGAGCAGTTCTTC. Its protein product is CASRLAGGPRNEQFF. The V call is TRBV5-4, the J call TRBJ2-1; TRBD2 matches 11 bases. J was trimmed by 7 bases and V by 5 bases; bases with no gene match: 8. CDR3 length: 15 residues. Germline CDR1 and CDR2: SGHNT and YYREEE (reference sequence).

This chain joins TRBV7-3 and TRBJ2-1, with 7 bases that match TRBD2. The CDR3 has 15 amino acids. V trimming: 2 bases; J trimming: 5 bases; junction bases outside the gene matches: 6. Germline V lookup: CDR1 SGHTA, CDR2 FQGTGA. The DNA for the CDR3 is TGTGCCAGCAGCTTAGCGGGAGAACCCCACAATGAGCAGTTCTTC. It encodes CASSLAGEPHNEQFF.

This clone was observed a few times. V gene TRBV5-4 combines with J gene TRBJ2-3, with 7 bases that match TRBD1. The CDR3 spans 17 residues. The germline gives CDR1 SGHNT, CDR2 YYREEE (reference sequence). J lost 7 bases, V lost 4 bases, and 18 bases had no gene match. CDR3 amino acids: CASSPPQQGMGKNTQYF. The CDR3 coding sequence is TGTGCCAGCAGCCCTCCCCAACAGGGGATGGGTAAGAATACGCAGTATTTT. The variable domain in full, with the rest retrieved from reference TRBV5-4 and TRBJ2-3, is ETGVTQSPTHLIKTRGQQVTLRCSSQSGHNTVSWYQQALGQGPQFIFQYYREEENGRGNFPPRFSGLQFPNYSSELNVNALELDDSALYLCASSPPQQGMGKNTQYFGPGTRLTVL.

CDR3 bases: TGCAGCGTTGAAGCCCTTAGCGGGAGTAGCTCCTACAATGAGCAGTTCTTC. Translated: CSVEALSGSSSYNEQFF. This rearrangement joins TRBV29-1 to TRBJ2-1, with 9 bases that match TRBD2. The CDR3 totals 17 residues. Germline V gene sequence: CDR1 SQVTM, CDR2 ANQGSEA. V lost 1 base and J lost 0; bases outside the gene matches: 7.

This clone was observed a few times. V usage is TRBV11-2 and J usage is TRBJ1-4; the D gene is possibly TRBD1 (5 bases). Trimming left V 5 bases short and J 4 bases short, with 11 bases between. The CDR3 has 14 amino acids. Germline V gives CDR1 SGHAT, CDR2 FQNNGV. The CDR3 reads CASSRAGVNEKLFF. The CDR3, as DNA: TGTGCCAGCAGCCGTGCGGGGGTTAATGAAAAACTGTTTTTT. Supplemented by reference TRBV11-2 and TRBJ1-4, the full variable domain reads EAGVAQSPRYKIIEKRQSVAFWCNPISGHATLYWYQQILGQGPKLLIQFQNNGVVDDSQLPKDRFSAERLKGVDSTLKIQPAKLEDSAVYLCASSRAGVNEKLFFGSGTQLSVL.

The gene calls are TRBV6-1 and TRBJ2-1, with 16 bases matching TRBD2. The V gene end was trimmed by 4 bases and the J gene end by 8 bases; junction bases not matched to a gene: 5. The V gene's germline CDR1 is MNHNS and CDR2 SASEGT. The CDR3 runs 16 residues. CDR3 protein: CASSGGLAGGSDEQFF. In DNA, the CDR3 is TGTGCCAGCAGTGGGGGACTAGCGGGAGGGTCGGATGAGCAGTTCTTC.